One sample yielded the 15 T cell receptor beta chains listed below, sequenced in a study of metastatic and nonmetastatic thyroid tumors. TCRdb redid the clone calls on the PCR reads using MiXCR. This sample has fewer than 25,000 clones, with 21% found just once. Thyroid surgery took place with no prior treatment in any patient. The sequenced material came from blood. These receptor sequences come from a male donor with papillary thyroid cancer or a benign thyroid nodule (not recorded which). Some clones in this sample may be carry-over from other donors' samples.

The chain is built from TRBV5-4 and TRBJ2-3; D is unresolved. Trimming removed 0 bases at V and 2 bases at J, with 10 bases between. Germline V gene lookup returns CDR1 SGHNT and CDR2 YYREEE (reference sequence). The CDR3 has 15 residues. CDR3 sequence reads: CASSLVSTTTDTQYF. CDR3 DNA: TGTGCCAGCAGCTTGGTGTCTACAACCACAGATACGCAGTATTTT. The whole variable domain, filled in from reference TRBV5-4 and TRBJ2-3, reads ETGVTQSPTHLIKTRGQQVTLRCSSQSGHNTVSWYQQALGQGPQFIFQYYREEENGRGNFPPRFSGLQFPNYSSELNVNALELDDSALYLCASSLVSTTTDTQYFGPGTRLTVL.

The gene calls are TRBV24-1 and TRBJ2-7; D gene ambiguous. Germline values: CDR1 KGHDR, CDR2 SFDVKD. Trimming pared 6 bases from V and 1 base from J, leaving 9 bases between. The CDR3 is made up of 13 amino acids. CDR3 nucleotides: TGTGCCACCAGTCTTTCTACTTCCTACGAGCAGTACTTC. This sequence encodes CATSLSTSYEQYF.

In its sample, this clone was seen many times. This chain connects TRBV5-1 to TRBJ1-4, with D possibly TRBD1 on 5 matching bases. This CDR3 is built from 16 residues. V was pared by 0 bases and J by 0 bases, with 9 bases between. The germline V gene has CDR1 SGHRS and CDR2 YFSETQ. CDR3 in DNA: TGCGCCAGCAGCTTGGGGGGCGGGCCAACTAATGAAAAACTGTTTTTT. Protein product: CASSLGGGPTNEKLFF. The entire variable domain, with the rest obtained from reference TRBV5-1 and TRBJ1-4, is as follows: KAGVTQTPRYLIKTRGQQVTLSCSPISGHRSVSWYQQTPGQGLQFLFEYFSETQRNKGNFPGRFSGRQFSNSRSEMNVSTLELGDSALYLCASSLGGGPTNEKLFFGSGTQLSVL.

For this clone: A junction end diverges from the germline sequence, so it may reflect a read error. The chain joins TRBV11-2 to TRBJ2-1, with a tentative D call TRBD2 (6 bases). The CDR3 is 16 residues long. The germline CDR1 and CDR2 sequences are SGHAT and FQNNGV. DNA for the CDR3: TGTGCCAGCATCTTAGGGACTGGCCGGTCTGACGATGAGCAGTTCTTC. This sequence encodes CASILGTGRSDDEQFF.

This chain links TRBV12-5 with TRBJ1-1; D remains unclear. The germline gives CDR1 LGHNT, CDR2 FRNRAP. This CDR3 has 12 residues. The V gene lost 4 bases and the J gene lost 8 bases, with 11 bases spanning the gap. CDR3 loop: CASGSYDGEAFF. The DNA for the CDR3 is TGTGCTAGTGGTTCCTATGACGGAGAAGCTTTCTTT. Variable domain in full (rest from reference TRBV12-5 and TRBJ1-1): DARVTQTPRHKVTEMGQEVTMRCQPILGHNTVFWYRQTMMQGLELLAYFRNRAPLDDSGMPKDRFSAEMPDATLATLKIQPSEPRDSAVYFCASGSYDGEAFFGQGTRLTVV.

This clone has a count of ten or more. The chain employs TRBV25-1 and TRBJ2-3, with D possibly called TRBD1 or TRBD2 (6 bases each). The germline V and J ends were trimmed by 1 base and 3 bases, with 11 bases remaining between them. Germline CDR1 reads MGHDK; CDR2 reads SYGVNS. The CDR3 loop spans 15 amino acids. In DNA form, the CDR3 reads TGTGCCAGCAGTGAATCGGGGGCCAGGACAGATACGCAGTATTTT. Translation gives CASSESGARTDTQYF.

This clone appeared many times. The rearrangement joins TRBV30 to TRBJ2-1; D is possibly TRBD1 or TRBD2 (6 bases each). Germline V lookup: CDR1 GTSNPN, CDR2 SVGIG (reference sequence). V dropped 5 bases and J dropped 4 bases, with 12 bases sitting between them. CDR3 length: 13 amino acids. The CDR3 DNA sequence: TGTGCCTGGGTGGGGGGCAGTTACAATGAGCAGTTCTTC. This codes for CAWVGGSYNEQFF.

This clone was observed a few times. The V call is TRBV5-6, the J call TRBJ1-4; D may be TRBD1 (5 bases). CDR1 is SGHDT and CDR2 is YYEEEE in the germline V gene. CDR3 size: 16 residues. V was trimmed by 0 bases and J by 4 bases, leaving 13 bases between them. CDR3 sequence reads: CASSLAGTGLNEKLFF. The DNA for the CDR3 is TGTGCCAGCAGCTTGGCGGGTACGGGACTTAATGAAAAACTGTTTTTT.

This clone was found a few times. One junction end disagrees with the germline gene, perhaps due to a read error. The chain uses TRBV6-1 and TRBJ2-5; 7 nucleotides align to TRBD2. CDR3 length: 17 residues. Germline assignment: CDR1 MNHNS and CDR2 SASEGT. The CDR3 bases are TGTGCCAGCAGTCGTAAGGCCGGGACTATTTCGTACAATGAGCAATTCTTT. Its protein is CASSRKAGTISYNEQFF.

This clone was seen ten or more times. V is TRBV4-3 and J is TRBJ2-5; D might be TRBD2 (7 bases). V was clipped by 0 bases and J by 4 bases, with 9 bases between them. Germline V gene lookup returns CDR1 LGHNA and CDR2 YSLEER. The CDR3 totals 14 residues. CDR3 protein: CASSQERGGETQYF. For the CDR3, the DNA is TGCGCCAGCAGCCAAGAAAGGGGGGGAGAGACCCAGTACTTC.

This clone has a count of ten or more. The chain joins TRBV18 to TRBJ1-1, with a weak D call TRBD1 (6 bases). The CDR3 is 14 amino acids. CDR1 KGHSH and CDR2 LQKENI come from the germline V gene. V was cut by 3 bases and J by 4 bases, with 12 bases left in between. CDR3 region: CASSPGQRGTEAFF. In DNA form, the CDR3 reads TGTGCCAGCTCACCCGGACAGAGGGGCACTGAAGCTTTCTTT.

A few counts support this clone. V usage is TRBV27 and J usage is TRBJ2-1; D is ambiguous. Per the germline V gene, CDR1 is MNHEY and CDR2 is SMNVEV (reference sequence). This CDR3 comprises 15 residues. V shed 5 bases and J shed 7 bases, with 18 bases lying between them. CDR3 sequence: CASSRGMASRNEQFF. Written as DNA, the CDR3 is TGTGCCAGCAGTCGAGGTATGGCGTCTAGGAATGAGCAGTTCTTC.

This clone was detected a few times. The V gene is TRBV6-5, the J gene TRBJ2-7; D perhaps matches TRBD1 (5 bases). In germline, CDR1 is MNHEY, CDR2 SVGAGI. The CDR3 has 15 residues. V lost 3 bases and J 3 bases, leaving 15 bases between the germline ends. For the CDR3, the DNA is TGTGCCAGCAGTTATTATATCGACAGTTACTACGAGCAGTACTTC. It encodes CASSYYIDSYYEQYF.

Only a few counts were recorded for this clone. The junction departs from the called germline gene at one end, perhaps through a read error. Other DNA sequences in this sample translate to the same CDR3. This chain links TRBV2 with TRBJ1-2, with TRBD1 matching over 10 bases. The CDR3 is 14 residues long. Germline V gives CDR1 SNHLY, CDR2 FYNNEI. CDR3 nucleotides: TGTGCCAGCATGGGGGACAGGGGTTCTTATGGCTACACGTTC. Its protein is CASMGDRGSYGYTF.

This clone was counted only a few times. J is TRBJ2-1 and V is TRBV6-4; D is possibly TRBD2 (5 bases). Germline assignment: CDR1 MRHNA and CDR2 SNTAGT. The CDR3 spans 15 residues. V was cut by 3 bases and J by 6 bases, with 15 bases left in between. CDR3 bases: TGTGCCAGCAGTGATAGTCTAGCCGGAGTCAATGAGCAGTTCTTC. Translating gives CASSDSLAGVNEQFF.